This entry lists 11 T cell receptor beta chains sequenced from one sample in a study of shared clonotypes between healthy human individuals. Produced via immunoSEQ multiplex PCR; TCRdb's table is partial and in-frame only. The sample lists some 1 million clones; about 75% were seen once. Sequenced material: memory CD4+ T cells sorted from blood. Regarding subset: CD45RA-negative fraction. The receptors originated from a man aged 18 to 29 in good health.

The chain links TRBV5-6 to TRBJ1-3, with 7 bases identical to TRBD1. CDR1 is SGHDT, CDR2 YYEEEE, per germline. J lost 3 bases, V lost 3 bases, and 3 bases had no gene match. The CDR3 runs 14 residues. The CDR3 region has the DNA TGTGCCAGCAGCTGGACAGGCTTTGGAAACACCATATATTTT. Its protein product is CASSWTGFGNTIYF. Full variable domain (remainder filled in from reference TRBV5-6 and TRBJ1-3): DAGVTQSPTHLIKTRGQQVTLRCSPKSGHDTVSWYQQALGQGPQFIFQYYEEEERQRGNFPDRFSGHQFPNYSSELNVNALLLGDSALYLCASSWTGFGNTIYFGEGSWLTVV.

This CDR3 is CASSRGQQNTEAFF. CDR3 nucleotides: TGTGCCAGCAGCCGGGGACAGCAGAACACTGAAGCTTTCTTT. The J gene is TRBJ1-1, the V gene TRBV7-8, with 7 bases that match TRBD1. V shed 5 bases, J shed 1 base, and the junction held 4 bases outside the gene matches. Germline CDR1 and CDR2: SGHVS and FQNEAQ. The CDR3 covers 14 residues.

This sequence joins TRBV18 and TRBJ2-7, with 9 bases aligning to TRBD2. Germline values: CDR1 KGHSH, CDR2 LQKENI. The CDR3 is 15 amino acids. J was trimmed by 4 bases and V by 9 bases; bases with no gene match: 13. The CDR3 coding sequence is TGTGCCAGTTCCACGGGCCTAGCGGGAATGTACGAGCAGTACTTC. Its translation: CASSTGLAGMYEQYF.

This clone appeared once. The V and J genes are TRBV29-1 and TRBJ1-1, with TRBD1 matching 9 bases. Germline CDR1 SQVTM, CDR2 ANQGSEA. V was pared by 7 bases and J by 5 bases, with 8 bases of the junction left unmatched. CDR3 length: 13 amino acids. CDR3 coding DNA: TGCAGCGGGGACAGGGACCTGGGAACTGAAGCTTTCTTT. Amino acid sequence: CSGDRDLGTEAFF.

The table lists this clone with a few counts. The V call is TRBV19, the J call TRBJ2-7; tentative D call: TRBD1 (6 bases). Germline V gives CDR1 LNHDA, CDR2 SQIVND (reference sequence). V was shortened by 4 bases and J by 1 base, with 17 bases between the two germline ends. The CDR3 loop spans 16 amino acids. CDR3 amino acids: CASSTPTGMGSYEQYF. DNA of the CDR3: TGTGCCAGTAGTACCCCAACAGGGATGGGGTCCTACGAGCAGTACTTC.

V is TRBV9 and J is TRBJ1-6; a weak D match, TRBD1 (5 bases). Germline values: CDR1 SGDLS, CDR2 YYNGEE. V lost 4 bases to trimming and J lost 14 bases, with 13 bases between them. The CDR3 length is 12 residues. The CDR3 DNA reads as TGTGCCAGCAGCCCGGACACCTCGACCCTCCACTTT. It specifies CASSPDTSTLHF.

This chain uses TRBV7-2 with TRBJ2-5; a possible D gene is TRBD2 (6 bases). Trimming left V 1 base short and J 5 bases short, with 11 bases between. The CDR3 covers 14 residues. Germline lookup yields CDR1 SGHTA and CDR2 FQGNSA. The CDR3 protein is CASSLGGGGETQYF. CDR3 in DNA: TGTGCCAGCAGCTTAGGTGGGGGAGGTGAGACCCAGTACTTC.

This clone showed up just once. The J gene is TRBJ1-2, the V gene TRBV6-6; possibly TRBD1 for D (5 bases). The V gene lost 0 bases and the J gene lost 8 bases, with 13 bases spanning the gap. Germline V gene data show CDR1 as MNHNY and CDR2 as SVGAGI (reference sequence). This CDR3 region has 14 residues. CDR3 amino acids: CASSYSASGGGYTF. For the CDR3, the DNA is TGTGCCAGCAGTTACTCGGCCAGTGGGGGAGGCTACACCTTC.

This chain links TRBV5-6 with TRBJ1-1; 8 bases are a match to TRBD1. V gave up 5 bases and J gave up 5 bases; unmatched junction bases: 14. There are 16 residues in the CDR3. CDR1 is SGHDT and CDR2 is YYEEEE in the germline V gene. The CDR3 region has the DNA TGTGCCAGCAGTTTGATAGATGGACAGGGTAATACTGAAGCTTTCTTT. This codes for CASSLIDGQGNTEAFF.

The rearrangement uses TRBV29-1 and TRBJ2-6, with D possibly being TRBD1 (5 bases). The germline gives CDR1 SQVTM, CDR2 ANQGSEA. V was trimmed by 0 bases and J by 1 base, leaving 10 bases between them. CDR3 length: 16 amino acids. CDR3 sequence reads: CSVEDRDGSGANVLTF. The CDR3 DNA reads as TGCAGCGTTGAAGACAGGGATGGGTCTGGGGCCAACGTCCTGACTTTC. Complete variable domain (other parts from reference TRBV29-1 and TRBJ2-6): SAVISQKPSRDICQRGTSLTIQCQVDSQVTMMFWYRQQPGQSLTLIATANQGSEATYESGFVIDKFPISRPNLTFSTLTVSNMSPEDSSIYLCSVEDRDGSGANVLTFGAGSRLTVL.

The chain has TRBV18 and TRBJ2-1; the match to TRBD1 covers 7 bases. This CDR3 spans 18 amino acids. Trimming at V came to 1 base and at J to 4 bases, leaving 13 bases not matched to a gene. CDR1 and CDR2 from the germline V gene are KGHSH and LQKENI. CDR3 nucleotide sequence: TGTGCCAGCTCACCACGCGGCAAGACAGGGACGGGTTACAATGAGCAGTTCTTC. Protein product: CASSPRGKTGTGYNEQFF.